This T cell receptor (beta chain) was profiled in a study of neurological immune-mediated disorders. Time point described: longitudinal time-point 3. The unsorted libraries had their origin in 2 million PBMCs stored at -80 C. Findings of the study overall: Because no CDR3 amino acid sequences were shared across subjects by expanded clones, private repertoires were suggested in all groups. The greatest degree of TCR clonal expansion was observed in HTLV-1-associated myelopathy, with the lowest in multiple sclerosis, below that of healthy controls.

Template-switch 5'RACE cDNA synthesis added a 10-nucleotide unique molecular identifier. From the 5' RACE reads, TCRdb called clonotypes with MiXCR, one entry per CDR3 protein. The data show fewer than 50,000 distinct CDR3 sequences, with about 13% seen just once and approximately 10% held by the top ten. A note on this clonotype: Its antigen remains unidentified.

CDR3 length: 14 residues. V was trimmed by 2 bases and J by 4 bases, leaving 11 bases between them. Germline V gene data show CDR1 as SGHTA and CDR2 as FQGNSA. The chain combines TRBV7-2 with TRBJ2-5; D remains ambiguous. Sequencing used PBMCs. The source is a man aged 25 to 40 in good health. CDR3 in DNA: TGTGCCAGCAGCTTACTGGTTAGTGTAGAGACCCAGTACTTC. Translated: CASSLLVSVETQYF.